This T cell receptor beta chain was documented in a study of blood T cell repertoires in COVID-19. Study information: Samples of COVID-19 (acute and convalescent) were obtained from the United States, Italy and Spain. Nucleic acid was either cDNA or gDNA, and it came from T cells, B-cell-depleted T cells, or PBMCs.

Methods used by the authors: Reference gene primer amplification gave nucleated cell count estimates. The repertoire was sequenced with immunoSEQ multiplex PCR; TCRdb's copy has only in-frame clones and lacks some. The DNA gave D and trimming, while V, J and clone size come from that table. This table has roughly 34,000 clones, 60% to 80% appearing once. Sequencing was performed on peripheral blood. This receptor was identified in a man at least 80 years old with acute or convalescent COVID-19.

DNA of the CDR3: TGTGCCAGCTCACCAGATCAGACAGGCCGTTCCTCACCCCTCCACTTT. Translation gives CASSPDQTGRSSPLHF. V and J are TRBV18 and TRBJ1-6; perhaps TRBD1 as D (6 bases). V was cut by 2 bases and J by 10 bases, with 18 bases left in between. CDR1 is KGHSH and CDR2 is LQKENI in the germline V gene. The CDR3 length is 16 residues.